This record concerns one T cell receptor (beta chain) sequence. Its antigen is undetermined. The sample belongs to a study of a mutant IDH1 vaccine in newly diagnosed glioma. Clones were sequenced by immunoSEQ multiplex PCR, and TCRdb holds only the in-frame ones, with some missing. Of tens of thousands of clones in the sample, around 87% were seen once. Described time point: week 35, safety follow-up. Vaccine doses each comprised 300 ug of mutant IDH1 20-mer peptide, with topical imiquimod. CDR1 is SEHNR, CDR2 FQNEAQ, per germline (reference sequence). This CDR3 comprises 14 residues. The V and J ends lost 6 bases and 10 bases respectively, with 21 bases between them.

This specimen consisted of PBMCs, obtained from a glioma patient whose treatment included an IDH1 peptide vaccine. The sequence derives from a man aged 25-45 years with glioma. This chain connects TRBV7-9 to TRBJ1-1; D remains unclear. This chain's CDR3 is CASSEIALYNRAFF. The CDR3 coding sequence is TGTGCCAGCAGTGAGATCGCCCTATACAATAGAGCTTTCTTT.